Here is one T cell receptor (beta chain) with its context. No antigen is known for it. Over chemoradiotherapy, repertoires were sampled more than once. Germline V gives CDR1 LNHNV, CDR2 YYDKDF (reference sequence). With V trimmed by 4 bases and J by 14 bases, 4 bases remained unmatched. The CDR3 covers 11 residues. The data belong to a study of chemoradiotherapy in HPV16-positive cancers. General study results and limits: In HPV16-positive patients, HPV-responsive T-cell expansion tracked better recurrence-free survival. Candidate HPV-specific clones and E7-related TCR motifs grew in tumor during treatment.

Libraries were prepared by immunoSEQ multiplex PCR; TCRdb keeps only in-frame clonotypes and omits some of them. The table lists approximately 15,000 clones, over 70% of them singletons, with roughly 10% in the top ten. This chain connects TRBV15 to TRBJ1-4, with TRBD1 matching over 7 bases. Sample collection occurred from a patient who underwent chemoradiotherapy. The source of this sequence is a human donor with HPV-associated anogenital cancer. CDR3 DNA: TGTGCCACCAGCAACCGGGACAGCCTGTTTTTT. It encodes CATSNRDSLFF.